Each of the 15 T cell receptor beta chains below was sequenced from the same sample in a study of regulatory T cells in long-lasting Graves disease. Construction of the TCR beta libraries employed iRepertoire HTBI primers in conjunction with Arm-PCR of CDR3 regions. TCRdb used MiXCR to reprocess the multiplex PCR reads, holding one entry per CDR3 protein. The repertoire has hundreds of thousands of distinct CDR3 sequences, around 17% of them found once; the top ten carry 30%. Indicated time point: newly diagnosed GD, antithyroid drugs for less than 3 months. PBMC RNA was the source of the TCR library. This sample was shared with a second study, whose subject was T cells in Graves' hyperthyroidism and ophthalmopathy.

The sample was peripheral blood mononuclear cells (PBMCs), taken at new diagnosis, from a patient treated with antithyroid drugs. The source is a man aged 35 to 55 with Graves disease.

Ten or more counts support this clonotype. The chain has TRBV18 and TRBJ2-3; D call uncertain. The CDR3 loop spans 14 amino acids. Germline CDR1 is KGHSH and CDR2 is LQKENI. Trimming took 5 bases from V and 4 from J, leaving 13 bases between them. The CDR3 sequence: CASSIRIGADTQYF. The CDR3 bases are TGTGCCAGCTCAATACGGATTGGTGCAGATACGCAGTATTTT.

The sample holds many counts of this clonotype. The J gene is TRBJ2-1, the V gene TRBV13; maybe TRBD1 (5 bases). Germline assignment: CDR1 PRHDT and CDR2 FYEKMQ (reference sequence). The V gene lost 0 bases and the J gene lost 9 bases, with 6 bases spanning the gap. The CDR3 spans 12 residues. In DNA form, the CDR3 reads TGTGCCAGCAGCTTAGGCCAGGGTGAGCAGTTCTTC. Protein sequence: CASSLGQGEQFF.

This clonotype was counted ten times or more. J is TRBJ2-7 and V is TRBV6-5; D possibly corresponds to TRBD2 (6 bases). Between the trimmed V and J ends, which lost 4 bases and 2 bases, there was a span of 12 bases. The CDR3 runs to 14 residues. Germline loops: CDR1 MNHEY, CDR2 SVGAGI. The CDR3 loop is CASSFGTPTYEQYF. CDR3 bases: TGTGCCAGCAGTTTTGGGACTCCAACCTACGAGCAGTACTTC.

This clonotype was detected ten times or more. The chain employs TRBV20-1 and TRBJ1-3; no firm D call. CDR1 and CDR2 (germline): DFQATT, SNEGSKA (reference sequence). The ends were cut back, 6 bases at V and 2 bases at J, with 11 bases in the middle. The CDR3 runs 13 residues. CDR3 bases: TGCAGTGCAGCTACTGGCGCTGGAAACACCATATATTTT. Translating it yields CSAATGAGNTIYF.

In its sample, this clonotype was seen many times. CDR3 region: CASSFSDRNNQPQHF. Written as DNA, the CDR3 is TGTGCCAGCAGCTTTTCAGACAGGAACAATCAGCCCCAGCATTTT. V and J are TRBV7-2 and TRBJ1-5, with D tentatively TRBD1 (6 bases). Trimming removed 3 bases at V and 3 bases at J, with 12 bases between. The CDR3 has 15 residues. The germline V gene encodes CDR1 SGHTA and CDR2 FQGNSA.

In its sample, this clonotype was seen many times. The chain links TRBV29-1 to TRBJ2-7, with TRBD1 as a possible D gene (5 bases). V lost 7 bases and J 5 bases, leaving 18 bases between the germline ends. The germline gives CDR1 SQVTM, CDR2 ANQGSEA. The CDR3 consists of 13 residues. The CDR3 loop is CSAAYGQGHEQYF. The CDR3 region has the DNA TGCAGCGCCGCTTACGGGCAGGGCCACGAGCAGTACTTC.

This clonotype was seen a handful of times. The J gene is TRBJ2-4, the V gene TRBV5-1; D is uncertain. The V and J ends lost 1 base and 6 bases respectively, with 11 bases between them. The CDR3 has 14 residues. CDR1 is SGHRS, CDR2 YFSETQ, per germline. The CDR3 nucleotides are TGCGCCAGCAGCTTGATAGGGTTCCCAAACATTCAGTACTTC. It is translated as CASSLIGFPNIQYF.

The chain joins TRBV5-1 to TRBJ1-3; perhaps TRBD1 as D (6 bases). The ends were cut back, 0 bases at V and 1 base at J, with 14 bases in the middle. The CDR3 totals 17 residues. Per germline, CDR1 SGHRS and CDR2 YFSETQ. The CDR3 sequence: CASSLGSRDTSGNTIYF. Written as DNA, the CDR3 is TGCGCCAGCAGCTTGGGGTCCCGGGACACTTCTGGAAACACCATATATTTT.

V is TRBV20-1 and J is TRBJ1-3; perhaps TRBD1 as D (5 bases). The V and J ends lost 0 bases and 4 bases respectively, with 10 bases between them. The CDR3 totals 14 residues. CDR1 and CDR2 (germline): DFQATT, SNEGSKA (reference sequence). CDR3 nucleotide sequence: TGCAGTGCTAGAGATCCAGGGTACGGAAACACCATATATTTT. As protein: CSARDPGYGNTIYF.

As for this clonotype: This may stem from a read error, because a much larger clone lies one nucleotide away. The J gene is TRBJ2-3, the V gene TRBV5-1, with D tentatively TRBD2 (7 bases). Germline V gene data show CDR1 as SGHRS and CDR2 as YFSETQ. V was clipped by 0 bases and J by 5 bases, with 16 bases between them. CDR3 length: 16 amino acids. For the CDR3, the DNA is TGCGCCAGCAGCTTGGGGGGGGGGGCGATTGGAGATACGCAGTATTTT. Protein product: CASSLGGGAIGDTQYF.

This clonotype has at least ten counts. The genes are TRBV28 and TRBJ1-5; possible D gene TRBD1, 6 bases. The CDR3 spans 14 residues. V was trimmed by 9 bases and J by 0 bases, leaving 12 bases between them. Germline CDR1 MDHEN, CDR2 SYDVKM. This CDR3 reads CASSQGHSNQPQHF. DNA of the CDR3: TGTGCCAGTTCTCAGGGACATAGCAATCAGCCCCAGCATTTT.

The V and J genes are TRBV2 and TRBJ1-1; no clear D. CDR3 length: 12 residues. The germline V gene has CDR1 SNHLY and CDR2 FYNNEI. Between the trimmed V and J ends, which lost 7 bases and 2 bases, there was a span of 8 bases. The chain's CDR3 is CASKDANTEAFF. Here the CDR3 DNA reads TGTGCCAGCAAGGACGCCAACACTGAAGCTTTCTTT. The entire variable domain, with the rest obtained from reference TRBV2 and TRBJ1-1, is as follows: EPEVTQTPSHQVTQMGQEVILRCVPISNHLYFYWYRQILGQKVEFLVSFYNNEISEKSEIFDDQFSVERPDGSNFTLKIRSTKLEDSAMYFCASKDANTEAFFGQGTRLTVV.

This clonotype was detected ten times or more. The CDR3, as DNA: TGTGCCAGCAGTTTACGAGCAGGGGACAATGAGCAGTTCTTC. Protein: CASSLRAGDNEQFF. V usage is TRBV12-3 or TRBV12-4 and J usage is TRBJ2-1, with D perhaps matching TRBD1 (6 bases). The CDR3 runs 14 residues. V lost 2 bases and J lost 5, with 10 bases in between.

This clonotype has a count of ten or more. J is TRBJ2-1 and V is TRBV28, with 9 bases identical to TRBD1. The CDR3 covers 16 residues. V shed 3 bases and J 3 bases; nucleotides not matched to a gene: 6. The V gene's germline CDR1 is MDHEN and CDR2 SYDVKM. The CDR3 protein is CASSFLPGQGYNEQFF. As DNA, the CDR3 is TGTGCCAGCAGTTTTTTGCCGGGACAGGGCTACAATGAGCAGTTCTTC.

Concerning this clonotype itself: A much bigger clone sits one base away, suggesting this may be a read error. This sequence joins TRBV11-3 and TRBJ2-1; 9 nucleotides match TRBD1. Germline CDR1 reads SGHNT; CDR2 reads YENEEA. The CDR3 length is 13 residues. The CDR3 coding sequence is TGTGCCAGCACCGCGGACAGGGGCGATGATCAGTTCTTC. Its protein is CASTADRGDDQFF.